This passage covers 14 T cell receptor beta chains from one sample sequenced in a study of T cell responses to AZD1222 COVID-19 vaccine. Assay used: immunoSEQ multiplex PCR; TCRdb lists only in-frame clones, some missing. The data contain tens of thousands of clones, about 91% of them singletons. The sample here was peripheral blood, taken 28 days after the second AZD1222 dose. All receptors come from an adult who received the AZD1222 COVID-19 vaccine.

The chain has TRBV18 and TRBJ1-4; D remains ambiguous. CDR3 size: 15 residues. Deletions cut 1 base from V and 5 bases from J, with 11 bases between. From germline, CDR1 is KGHSH and CDR2 LQKENI. The DNA for the CDR3 is TGTGCCAGCTCACCACGCCTCCAGTCGAATGAAAAACTGTTTTTT. Protein sequence: CASSPRLQSNEKLFF.

V is TRBV10-3 and J is TRBJ1-1; 8 positions match TRBD1. Germline CDR1 ENHRY, CDR2 SYGVKD. This CDR3 region has 15 residues. J was trimmed by 1 base and V by 5 bases; bases with no gene match: 6. The CDR3: CAISFSGTGNTEAFF. CDR3 sequence (DNA): TGTGCCATCAGTTTTTCCGGGACAGGGAACACTGAAGCTTTCTTT.

The chain employs TRBV27 and TRBJ2-2; 7 positions agree with TRBD2. Trimming removed 5 bases from V and 3 bases from J; junction bases left unmatched: 12. The CDR3 is 17 amino acids. Germline lookup yields CDR1 MNHEY and CDR2 SMNVEV (reference sequence). The CDR3 region is CASSPRTAGEYTGELFF. The DNA for the CDR3 is TGTGCCAGCAGTCCCCGAACGGCGGGAGAGTACACCGGGGAGCTGTTTTTT.

V and J are TRBV3-1 (or the pseudogene TRBV3-2) and TRBJ1-5; no firm D call. The germline CDR1 and CDR2 sequences are LGHDT and YNNKEL (reference sequence). This CDR3 has 14 residues. Trimming cost V 2 bases and J 2 bases, with 7 bases left between them. CDR3 in amino acids: CASSQRGGNQPQHF. The CDR3 region has the DNA TGTGCCAGCAGCCAACGGGGAGGCAATCAGCCCCAGCATTTT.

This chain links TRBV20-1 with TRBJ2-1, with 7 bases fitting TRBD2. CDR1 is DFQATT and CDR2 is SNEGSKA in the germline V gene (reference sequence). Trimming took 3 bases from V and 13 from J; bases not matched to a gene: 6. This CDR3 has 11 residues. The CDR3 protein is CSASAAGVQFF. In DNA form, the CDR3 reads TGCAGTGCTAGTGCGGCGGGAGTTCAGTTCTTC.

The genes are TRBV5-1 and TRBJ1-4, with D perhaps TRBD1 (5 bases). Germline-derived CDR1 and CDR2 are SGHRS and YFSETQ. The length of the CDR3 is 15 residues. V was shortened by 0 bases and J by 7 bases, with 13 bases between the two germline ends. The CDR3 is CASSLESERGEKLFF. The DNA of the CDR3 is TGCGCCAGCAGCTTGGAGTCTGAAAGGGGTGAAAAACTGTTTTTT.

This clone was detected once. The gene calls are TRBV27 and TRBJ2-3; 9 nucleotides agree with TRBD2. J was trimmed by 5 bases and V by 2 bases; bases with no gene match: 5. This CDR3 has 15 residues. CDR1 MNHEY and CDR2 SMNVEV come from the germline V gene (reference sequence). CDR3 in amino acids: CASSLAGGVGDTQYF. Written as DNA, the CDR3 is TGTGCCAGCAGTTTAGCGGGAGGGGTCGGAGATACGCAGTATTTT.

J is TRBJ2-3 and V is TRBV7-9, with TRBD2 identical over 7 bases. Germline V gene sequence: CDR1 SEHNR, CDR2 FQNEAQ (reference sequence). CDR3 length: 19 amino acids. J gave up 0 bases and V 4 bases, and 16 bases lay outside the gene matches. CDR3 coding DNA: TGTGCCAGCAGCTCTCCATGGAGCGGGGAGCAAGCTAGCACAGATACGCAGTATTTT. This translates into CASSSPWSGEQASTDTQYF. Full variable domain (remainder filled in from reference TRBV7-9 and TRBJ2-3): DTGVSQNPRHKITKRGQNVTFRCDPISEHNRLYWYRQTLGQGPEFLTYFQNEAQLEKSRLLSDRFSAERPKGSFSTLEIQRTEQGDSAMYLCASSSPWSGEQASTDTQYFGPGTRLTVL.

CDR3 nucleotides: TGTGCCATGGGACAGGGAGGAGAAAAACTGTTTTTT. Residues: CAMGQGGEKLFF. The V and J genes are TRBV7-9 and TRBJ1-4, with 9 bases that match TRBD1. The length of the CDR3 is 12 residues. The V gene end was trimmed by 10 bases and the J gene end by 8 bases; junction bases not matched to a gene: 5. The germline CDR1 and CDR2 sequences are SEHNR and FQNEAQ (reference sequence).

The V and J genes are TRBV29-1 and TRBJ2-5; D may correspond to TRBD1 or TRBD2 (6 bases each). V lost 4 bases to trimming and J lost 1 base, with 16 bases between them. The CDR3 consists of 15 residues. Germline CDR1 and CDR2: SQVTM and ANQGSEA. CDR3 loop: CSVGGEQGTQETQYF. In DNA form, the CDR3 reads TGCAGCGTTGGGGGGGAACAGGGAACCCAAGAGACCCAGTACTTC.

The V gene is TRBV28, the J gene TRBJ2-7; the D gene is possibly TRBD2 (5 bases). V lost 3 bases and J 3 bases, leaving 12 bases between the germline ends. The CDR3 is 14 amino acids. The germline gives CDR1 MDHEN, CDR2 SYDVKM. In DNA, the CDR3 is TGTGCCAGCAGTTTTACTAGGCTAAACTACGAGCAGTACTTC. Protein: CASSFTRLNYEQYF.

The rearrangement joins TRBV6-6 to TRBJ2-7; weak D call: TRBD2 (5 bases). Trimming took 2 bases from V and 2 from J, leaving 13 bases between them. The CDR3 is 15 residues long. Germline loops: CDR1 MNHNY, CDR2 SVGAGI (reference sequence). The CDR3 sequence: CASSYRVALTYEQYF. The CDR3 region has the DNA TGTGCCAGCAGTTACAGGGTAGCGTTAACCTACGAGCAGTACTTC.

CDR3 region: CATQGGGAGGYTF. The CDR3 DNA reads as TGTGCCACCCAGGGAGGGGGGGCCGGTGGCTACACCTTC. The V gene is TRBV19, the J gene TRBJ1-2; TRBD1 is a possible D gene (6 bases). Trimming left V 10 bases short and J 7 bases short, with 19 bases between. The CDR3 has 13 residues. The germline CDR1 and CDR2 sequences are LNHDA and SQIVND (reference sequence).

This chain joins TRBV7-3 and TRBJ2-2; the match to TRBD1 covers 8 bases. The V gene's germline CDR1 is SGHTA and CDR2 FQGTGA. The CDR3 consists of 15 residues. V shed 6 bases, J shed 1 base, and the junction held 4 bases outside the gene matches. Here the CDR3 reads CASRIGTGNTGELFF. Here the CDR3 DNA reads TGTGCCAGCAGAATAGGGACAGGGAACACCGGGGAGCTGTTTTTT.